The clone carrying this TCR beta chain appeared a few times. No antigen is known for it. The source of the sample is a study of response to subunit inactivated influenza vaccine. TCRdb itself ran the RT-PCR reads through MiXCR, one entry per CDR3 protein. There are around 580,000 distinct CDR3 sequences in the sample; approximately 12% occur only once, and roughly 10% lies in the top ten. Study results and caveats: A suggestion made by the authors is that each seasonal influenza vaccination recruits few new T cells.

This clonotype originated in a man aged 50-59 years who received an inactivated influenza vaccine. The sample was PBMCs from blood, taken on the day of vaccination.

This CDR3 reads CASTRGSYNEQFF. The CDR3 DNA reads TGTGCCAGCACGCGGGGCTCCTACAATGAGCAGTTCTTC. The chain employs TRBV12-3 or TRBV12-4 and TRBJ2-1, with D possibly matching TRBD2 (6 bases). Trimming left V 7 bases short and J 0 bases short, with 7 bases between. The length of the CDR3 is 13 residues.